This entry describes one T cell receptor beta chain. No antigen is known for it. The method was immunoSEQ multiplex PCR; TCRdb's version includes in-frame clones alone and lacks a portion of them. The sample gives under 170,000 clones, 94% of which show up once; 1.3% is in the top ten. This entry is derived from a study of T cell responses to AZD1222 COVID-19 vaccine. General study findings and limits: At baseline, seropositivity was found in only 5 to 7 AZD1222 recipients. Dominant CD4 TCR responses targeted spike regions 160-218 and 743-854. Possibly, clonal diversity was underestimated; donors were largely white British and included more females.

CDR3 length: 16 amino acids. Looked up from germline, CDR1 is SGHVS and CDR2 is FQNEAQ. The V segment lost 5 bases and the J segment 0 bases; nucleotides outside the gene matches: 5. The sequence was collected from an adult in good health. The sequencing used peripheral blood, collected on day 0 of AZD1222 vaccination. The rearrangement joins TRBV7-8 to TRBJ2-7, with 12 bases fitting TRBD2. As DNA, the CDR3 is TGTGCCAGCAGCCTTGGACTAGCGGGGTCCTCCTACGAGCAGTACGTC. Its protein product is CASSLGLAGSSYEQYV.